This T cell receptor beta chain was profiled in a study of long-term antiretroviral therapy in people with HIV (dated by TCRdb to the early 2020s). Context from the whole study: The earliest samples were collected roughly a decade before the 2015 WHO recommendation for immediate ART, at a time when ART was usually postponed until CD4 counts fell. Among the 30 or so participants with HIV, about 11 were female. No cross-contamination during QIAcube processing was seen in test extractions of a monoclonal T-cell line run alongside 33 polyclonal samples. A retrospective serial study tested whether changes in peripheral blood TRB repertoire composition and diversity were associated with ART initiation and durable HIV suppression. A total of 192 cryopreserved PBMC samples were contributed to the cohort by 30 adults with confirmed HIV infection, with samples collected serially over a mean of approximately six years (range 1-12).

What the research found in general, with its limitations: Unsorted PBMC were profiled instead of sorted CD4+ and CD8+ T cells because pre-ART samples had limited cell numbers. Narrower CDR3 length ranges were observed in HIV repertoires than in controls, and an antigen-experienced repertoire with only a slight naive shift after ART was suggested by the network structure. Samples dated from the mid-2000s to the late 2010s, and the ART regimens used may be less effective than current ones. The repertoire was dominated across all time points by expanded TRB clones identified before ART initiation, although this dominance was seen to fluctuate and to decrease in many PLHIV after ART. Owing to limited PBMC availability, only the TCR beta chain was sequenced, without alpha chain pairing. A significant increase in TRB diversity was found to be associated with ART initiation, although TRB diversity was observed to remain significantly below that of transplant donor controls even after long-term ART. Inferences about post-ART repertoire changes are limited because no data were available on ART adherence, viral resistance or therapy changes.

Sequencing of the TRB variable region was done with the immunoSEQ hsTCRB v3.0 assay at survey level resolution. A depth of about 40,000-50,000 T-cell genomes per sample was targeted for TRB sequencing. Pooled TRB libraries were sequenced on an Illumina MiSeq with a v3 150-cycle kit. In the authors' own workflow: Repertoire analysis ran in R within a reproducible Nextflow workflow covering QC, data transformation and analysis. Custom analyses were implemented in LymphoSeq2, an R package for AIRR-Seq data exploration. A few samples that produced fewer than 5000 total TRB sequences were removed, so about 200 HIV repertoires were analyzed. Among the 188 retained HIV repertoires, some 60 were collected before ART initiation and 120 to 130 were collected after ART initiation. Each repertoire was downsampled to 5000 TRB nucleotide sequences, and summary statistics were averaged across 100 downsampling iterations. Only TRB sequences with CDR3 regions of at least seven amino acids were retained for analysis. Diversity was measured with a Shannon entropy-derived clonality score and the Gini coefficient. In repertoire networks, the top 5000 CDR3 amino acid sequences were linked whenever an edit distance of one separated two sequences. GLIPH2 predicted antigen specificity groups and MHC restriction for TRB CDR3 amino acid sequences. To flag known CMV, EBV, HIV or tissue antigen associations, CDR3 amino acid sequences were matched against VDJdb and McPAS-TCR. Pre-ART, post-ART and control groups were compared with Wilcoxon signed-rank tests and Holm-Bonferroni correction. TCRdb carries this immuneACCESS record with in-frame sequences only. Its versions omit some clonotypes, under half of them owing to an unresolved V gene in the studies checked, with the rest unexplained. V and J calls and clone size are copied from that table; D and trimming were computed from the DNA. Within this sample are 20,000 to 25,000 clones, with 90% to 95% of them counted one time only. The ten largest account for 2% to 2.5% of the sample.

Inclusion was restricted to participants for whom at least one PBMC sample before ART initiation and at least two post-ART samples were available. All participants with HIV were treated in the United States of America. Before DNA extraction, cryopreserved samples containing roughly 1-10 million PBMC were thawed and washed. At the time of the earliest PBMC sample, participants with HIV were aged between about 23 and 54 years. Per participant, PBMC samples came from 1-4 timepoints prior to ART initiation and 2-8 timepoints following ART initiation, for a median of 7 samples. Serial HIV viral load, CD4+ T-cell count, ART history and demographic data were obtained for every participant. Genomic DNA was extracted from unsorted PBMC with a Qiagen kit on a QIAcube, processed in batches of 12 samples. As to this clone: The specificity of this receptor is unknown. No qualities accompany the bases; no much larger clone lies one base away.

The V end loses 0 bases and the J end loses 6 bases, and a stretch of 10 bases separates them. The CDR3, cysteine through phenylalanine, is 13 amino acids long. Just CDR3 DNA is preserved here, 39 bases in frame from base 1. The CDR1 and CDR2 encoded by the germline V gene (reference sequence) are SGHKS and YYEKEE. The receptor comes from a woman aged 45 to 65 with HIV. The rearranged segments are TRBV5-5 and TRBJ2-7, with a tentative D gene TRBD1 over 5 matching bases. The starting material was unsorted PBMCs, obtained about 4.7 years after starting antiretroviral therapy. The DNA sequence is TGTGCCAGCAGCTTGGGACAGATCTTCGAGCAGTACTTC. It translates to CASSLGQIFEQYF.